The clone carrying this T cell receptor (beta chain) was seen at least ten times. Unique molecular identifiers were present on the cDNA, which also gained a universal primer site by template switching. One entry per CDR3 protein, called by TCRdb with MiXCR from the 5' RACE reads. The sample carries roughly 750,000 distinct CDR3 sequences, over 20% recorded once. This sample was taken from a study of identical twins. The CDR3 loop spans 16 amino acids. Germline CDR1 reads SGHRS; CDR2 reads YFSETQ. Trimming took off 1 base at V and 0 bases at J, with 13 bases between the two ends. Separately, the same data were catalogued under a study of T cells expressing NK-cell markers. This second study notes: In a handful of donors, dominant CD3+CD56+NKG2C+ clonotypes ranked among the top 10 CD8+ clonotypes.

Sequencing used PBMCs. V gene TRBV5-1 combines with J gene TRBJ1-1, with a tentative D call TRBD1 (5 bases). The TCR was taken from a woman younger than 35 in good health. In nucleotides, the CDR3 is TGCGCCAGCAGCTTGTACGCGGGACGGATGAACACTGAAGCTTTCTTT. It yields the protein CASSLYAGRMNTEAFF.